The clone carrying this TCR beta chain was seen ten or more times. The antigen is not known. This record comes from a study of neurological immune-mediated disorders. Study-wide results and caveats: The absence of any CDR3 amino acid sequence shared by expanded clones across subjects suggests that repertoires were private in all groups.

Germline V gene lookup returns CDR1 SGDLS and CDR2 YYNGEE. The CDR3 loop spans 15 amino acids. V gave up 4 bases and J gave up 4 bases, with 17 bases separating them. Libraries used 2 million unsorted PBMCs kept frozen in RNAlater. Via MiXCR, TCRdb re-called the 5' RACE reads, giving one row per CDR3 protein. The sample records roughly 80,000 distinct CDR3 sequences, approximately 10% being singletons. Sequencing was performed on PBMCs. The genes are TRBV9 and TRBJ2-5; D tentatively reads TRBD1 or TRBD2 (6 bases each). This receptor was identified in a middle-aged man in good health. The CDR3 region has the DNA TGTGCCAGCAGCTTGAGGGGGGAAGTAAGAGAGACCCAGTACTTC. Translated, it gives CASSLRGEVRETQYF.